One and the same sample provided the 18 T cell receptor beta chains below, sequenced in a study of T cell responses to AZD1222 COVID-19 vaccine. Measured with immunoSEQ multiplex PCR; TCRdb has only the in-frame clones, and not every one. The sample consists of 190,000 or so clones, 80% to 95% of them appearing once. The sample here was peripheral blood, taken 28 days after the second AZD1222 dose. These receptors were taken from an adult who received the AZD1222 COVID-19 vaccine.

The chain employs TRBV3-1 (or the pseudogene TRBV3-2) and TRBJ1-1, with TRBD1 as a possible D gene (6 bases). Trimming pared 4 bases from V and 3 bases from J, leaving 12 bases between. The CDR3 covers 14 residues. Germline CDR1 and CDR2: LGHDT and YNNKEL (reference sequence). For the CDR3, the DNA is TGTGCCAGCAGCCGGCAGGGGTCCCACACTGAAGCTTTCTTT. Amino acid sequence: CASSRQGSHTEAFF.

This chain connects TRBV2 to TRBJ2-1; TRBD2 matches 7 bases. V shed 3 bases and J 4 bases; nucleotides not matched to a gene: 0. The CDR3 spans 13 residues. Germline CDR1 reads SNHLY; CDR2 reads FYNNEI. CDR3 DNA sequence: TGTGCCAGCAGTGAGCGGGGGTACAATGAGCAGTTCTTC. Translated: CASSERGYNEQFF. The full variable domain, its missing parts supplied by reference TRBV2 and TRBJ2-1, is EPEVTQTPSHQVTQMGQEVILRCVPISNHLYFYWYRQILGQKVEFLVSFYNNEISEKSEIFDDQFSVERPDGSNFTLKIRSTKLEDSAMYFCASSERGYNEQFFGPGTRLTVL.

The chain is built from TRBV19 and TRBJ1-2; 7 bases match TRBD1. In germline, CDR1 is LNHDA, CDR2 SQIVND (reference sequence). This CDR3 comprises 12 residues. J lost 4 bases, V lost 6 bases, and 2 bases had no gene match. The CDR3 protein is CASRTGSYGYTF. The CDR3 DNA sequence: TGTGCCAGTAGGACAGGGTCCTATGGCTACACCTTC.

The CDR3 coding sequence is TGTGCCAGCTCACCACCGGAGAGTACTGAAGCTTTCTTT. It codes for CASSPPESTEAFF. The rearrangement uses TRBV18 and TRBJ1-1; D unclear. Germline loops: CDR1 KGHSH, CDR2 LQKENI. The CDR3 extends over 13 amino acids. V lost 0 bases to trimming and J lost 5 bases, with 7 bases between them.

This clone was seen just once. One end of the junction is discordant with germline, which a read error may explain. V gene TRBV5-1 combines with J gene TRBJ1-2, with D perhaps matching TRBD1 (6 bases). The CDR3 covers 14 residues. Germline V gene sequence: CDR1 SGHRS, CDR2 YFSETQ. CDR3 sequence (DNA): TGCGCCAGCAACTTGGCCAGGGGAGTGGGTGGCTACACCTTC. Translation: CASNLARGVGGYTF.

This sequence joins TRBV19 and TRBJ2-2, with a tentative D call TRBD2 (6 bases). Germline CDR1 reads LNHDA; CDR2 reads SQIVND (reference sequence). The CDR3 is made up of 15 amino acids. The germline V and J ends were trimmed by 5 bases and 2 bases, with 12 bases remaining between them. CDR3 amino acids: CASSPRGLNTGELFF. In DNA form, the CDR3 reads TGTGCCAGTAGTCCAAGGGGACTCAACACCGGGGAGCTGTTTTTT.

In its sample, this clone was seen once. This chain links TRBV10-1 with TRBJ2-5, with TRBD1 as a possible D gene (6 bases). CDR1 WNHNN and CDR2 SYGVQD come from the germline V gene (reference sequence). The CDR3 sequence is 15 residues long. V shed 1 base and J shed 5 bases, with 14 bases lying between them. The CDR3 reads CASSELGGGLETQYF. The CDR3 DNA sequence: TGCGCCAGCAGTGAGTTGGGTGGGGGCCTCGAGACCCAGTACTTC.

The chain employs TRBV11-2 and TRBJ1-3, with D maybe TRBD1 (6 bases). The CDR3 length is 14 residues. The germline V and J ends were trimmed by 1 base and 5 bases, with 9 bases remaining between them. CDR1 and CDR2 from the germline V gene are SGHAT and FQNNGV. Here the CDR3 reads CASSLGTVRNTIYF. CDR3 in DNA: TGTGCCAGCAGCTTAGGGACAGTACGAAACACCATATATTTT. Drawing the rest from reference TRBV11-2 and TRBJ1-3, the complete variable domain is EAGVAQSPRYKIIEKRQSVAFWCNPISGHATLYWYQQILGQGPKLLIQFQNNGVVDDSQLPKDRFSAERLKGVDSTLKIQPAKLEDSAVYLCASSLGTVRNTIYFGEGSWLTVV.

The genes are TRBV5-4 and TRBJ2-3; 9 bases map to TRBD2. V shed 4 bases and J 2 bases; nucleotides not matched to a gene: 5. This CDR3 is built from 15 residues. Per the germline V gene, CDR1 is SGHNT and CDR2 is YYREEE (reference sequence). The CDR3 sequence: CASSRAGGFTDTQYF. The CDR3 nucleotides are TGTGCCAGCAGCCGAGCGGGGGGCTTCACAGATACGCAGTATTTT.

The V gene is TRBV9, the J gene TRBJ2-2; 9 bases match TRBD1. J gave up 7 bases and V 4 bases, and 14 bases lay outside the gene matches. The germline CDR1 and CDR2 sequences are SGDLS and YYNGEE. This CDR3 has 17 residues. CDR3 loop: CASSLTGTGNLNGELFF. The CDR3 region has the DNA TGTGCCAGCAGCCTCACCGGGACAGGGAATCTAAACGGGGAGCTGTTTTTT.

The rearrangement uses TRBV2 and TRBJ2-7; TRBD1 aligns across 8 bases. J lost 1 base, V lost 7 bases, and 9 bases had no gene match. The CDR3 totals 15 residues. The germline V gene encodes CDR1 SNHLY and CDR2 FYNNEI. The CDR3 DNA sequence: TGTGCCAGCACCAGCTCCGGGACAGGTTCCTACGAGCAGTACTTC. This codes for CASTSSGTGSYEQYF.

The chain joins TRBV5-1 to TRBJ2-5; tentatively, D is TRBD1 (6 bases). Germline V gives CDR1 SGHRS, CDR2 YFSETQ. The CDR3 runs to 17 residues. V lost 0 bases, J lost 6 bases, and 21 bases lay in between. CDR3 DNA sequence: TGCGCCAGCAGCTTGGCCGCCACGGGACACGGCGGGCAGACCCAGTACTTC. Translation gives CASSLAATGHGGQTQYF.

The gene calls are TRBV6-4 and TRBJ1-6; tentatively, D is TRBD1 (5 bases). The V gene lost 4 bases and the J gene lost 10 bases, with 11 bases spanning the gap. Germline loops: CDR1 MRHNA, CDR2 SNTAGT. There are 13 residues in the CDR3. The CDR3, as DNA: TGTGCCAGCAGTGCGGGGGGTCTATCACCCCTCCACTTT. Its protein is CASSAGGLSPLHF.

The rearrangement uses TRBV6-4 and TRBJ2-1; D remains ambiguous. The length of the CDR3 is 13 residues. Looked up from germline, CDR1 is MRHNA and CDR2 is SNTAGT. V lost 3 bases to trimming and J lost 0 bases, with 3 bases between them. CDR3 DNA: TGTGCCAGCAGTGATCGCTCCTACAATGAGCAGTTCTTC. Encoded protein: CASSDRSYNEQFF.

The chain joins TRBV7-9 to TRBJ1-3; D call uncertain. Germline V CDR1 and CDR2: SEHNR, FQNEAQ (reference sequence). The germline V and J ends were trimmed by 0 bases and 3 bases, with 12 bases remaining between them. The CDR3 contains 16 residues. The CDR3 is CASSLAGSRIGNTIYF. CDR3 coding DNA: TGTGCCAGCAGCTTAGCCGGCAGCCGCATTGGAAACACCATATATTTT.

The chain carries TRBV7-9 and TRBJ1-1; TRBD1 is a possible D gene (6 bases). V was cut by 1 base and J by 4 bases, with 10 bases left in between. In germline, CDR1 is SEHNR, CDR2 FQNEAQ (reference sequence). The CDR3 length is 14 residues. DNA for the CDR3: TGTGCCAGCAGCTTAGAGGGGGTTGGCACTGAAGCTTTCTTT. Translating it yields CASSLEGVGTEAFF.

In this sample, this clone turned up a few times. The V gene is TRBV6-2 or TRBV6-3, the J gene TRBJ1-5; TRBD1 might be the D (5 bases). V lost 6 bases to trimming and J lost 2 bases, with 14 bases between them. This CDR3 region has 15 residues. Germline V gene sequence: CDR1 MNHEY, CDR2 SVGEGT. Here the CDR3 DNA reads TGTGCCAGCAGCGTCCGGATGGGGCGCAATCAGCCCCAGCATTTT. Amino acid sequence: CASSVRMGRNQPQHF.

The V call is TRBV4-2, the J call TRBJ2-7, with D maybe TRBD2 (6 bases). Trimming left V 4 bases short and J 3 bases short, with 16 bases between. The CDR3 spans 15 residues. Per germline, CDR1 LGHNA and CDR2 YNFKEQ. DNA for the CDR3: TGTGCCAGCAGCCGAGACCGGGACTCGTACTACGAGCAGTACTTC. It yields the protein CASSRDRDSYYEQYF.